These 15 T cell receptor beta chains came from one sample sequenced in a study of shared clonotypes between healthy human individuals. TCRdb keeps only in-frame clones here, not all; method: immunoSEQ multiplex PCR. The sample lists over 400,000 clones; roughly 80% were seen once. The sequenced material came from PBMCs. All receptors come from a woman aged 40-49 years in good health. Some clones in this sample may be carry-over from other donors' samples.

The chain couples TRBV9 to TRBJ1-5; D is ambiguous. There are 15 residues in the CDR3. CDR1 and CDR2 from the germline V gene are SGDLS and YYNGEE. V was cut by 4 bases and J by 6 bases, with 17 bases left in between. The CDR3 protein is CASSLEGARGQPQHF. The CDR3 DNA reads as TGTGCCAGCAGCCTCGAGGGAGCGCGGGGTCAGCCCCAGCATTTT.

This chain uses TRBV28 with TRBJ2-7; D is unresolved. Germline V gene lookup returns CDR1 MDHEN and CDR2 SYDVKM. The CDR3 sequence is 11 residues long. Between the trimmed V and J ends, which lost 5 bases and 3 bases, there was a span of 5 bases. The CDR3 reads CASSLYYEQYF. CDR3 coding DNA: TGTGCCAGCAGTCTCTACTACGAGCAGTACTTC.

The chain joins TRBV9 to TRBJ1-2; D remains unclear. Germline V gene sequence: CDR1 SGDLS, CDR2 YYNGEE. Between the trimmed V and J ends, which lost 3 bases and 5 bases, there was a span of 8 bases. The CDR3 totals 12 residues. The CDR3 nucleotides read TGTGCCAGCAGCGCCCAAGGTTATGGCTACACCTTC. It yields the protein CASSAQGYGYTF.

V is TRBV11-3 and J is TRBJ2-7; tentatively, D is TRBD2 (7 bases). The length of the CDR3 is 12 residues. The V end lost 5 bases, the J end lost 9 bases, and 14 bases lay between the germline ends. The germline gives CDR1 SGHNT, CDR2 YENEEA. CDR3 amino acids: CASSHSAGAQYF. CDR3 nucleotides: TGTGCCAGCAGCCATTCGGCGGGGGCGCAGTACTTC.

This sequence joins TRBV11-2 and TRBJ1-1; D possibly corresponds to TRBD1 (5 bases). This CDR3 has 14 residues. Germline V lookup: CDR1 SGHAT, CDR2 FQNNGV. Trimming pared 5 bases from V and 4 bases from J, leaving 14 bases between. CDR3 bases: TGTGCCAGCAGCAAGGGACCCGGAGGCACTGAAGCTTTCTTT. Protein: CASSKGPGGTEAFF.

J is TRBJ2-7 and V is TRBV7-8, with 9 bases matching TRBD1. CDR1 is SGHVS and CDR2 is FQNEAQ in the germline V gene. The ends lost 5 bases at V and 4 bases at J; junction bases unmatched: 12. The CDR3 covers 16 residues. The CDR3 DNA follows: TGTGCCAGCAGCACCCTGACGGGACAGGGTTCGTACGAGCAGTACTTC. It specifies CASSTLTGQGSYEQYF.

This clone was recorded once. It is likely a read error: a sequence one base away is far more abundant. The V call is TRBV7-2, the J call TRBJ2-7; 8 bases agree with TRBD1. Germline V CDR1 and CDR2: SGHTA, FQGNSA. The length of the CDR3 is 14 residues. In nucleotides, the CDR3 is TGTGCCAGCAGCTTTTACAGGGGGACCTACGAGCAGCACTTC. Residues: CASSFYRGTYEQHF.

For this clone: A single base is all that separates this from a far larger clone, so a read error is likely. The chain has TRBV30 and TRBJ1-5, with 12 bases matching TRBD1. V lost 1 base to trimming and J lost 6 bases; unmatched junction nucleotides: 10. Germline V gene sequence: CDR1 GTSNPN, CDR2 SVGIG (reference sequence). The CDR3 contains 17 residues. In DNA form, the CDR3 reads TGTGCCTGGAGTGCCCTCGTGGGACAGGGGGCGAGTCAGCCCCAGCATTTT. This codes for CAWSALVGQGASQPQHF.

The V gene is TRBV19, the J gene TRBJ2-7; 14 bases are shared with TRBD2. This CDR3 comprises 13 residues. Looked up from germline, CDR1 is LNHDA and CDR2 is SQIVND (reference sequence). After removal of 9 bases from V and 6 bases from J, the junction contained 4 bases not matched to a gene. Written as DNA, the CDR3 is TGTGCCAGCAAGGGACTAGCGGGAGTCGAGCAGTACTTC. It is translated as CASKGLAGVEQYF.

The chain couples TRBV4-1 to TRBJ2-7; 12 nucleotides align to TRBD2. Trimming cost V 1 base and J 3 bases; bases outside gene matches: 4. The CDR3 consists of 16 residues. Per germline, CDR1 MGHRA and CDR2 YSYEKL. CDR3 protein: CASSQGTSGTFYEQYF. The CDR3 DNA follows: TGCGCCAGCAGCCAAGGGACTAGCGGGACTTTCTACGAGCAGTACTTC.

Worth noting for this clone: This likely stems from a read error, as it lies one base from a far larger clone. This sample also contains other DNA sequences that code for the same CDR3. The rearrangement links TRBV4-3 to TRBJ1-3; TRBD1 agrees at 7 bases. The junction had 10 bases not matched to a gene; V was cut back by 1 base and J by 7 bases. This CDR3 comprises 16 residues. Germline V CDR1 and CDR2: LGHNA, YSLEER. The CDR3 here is CASSQAPTGVDNTIYF. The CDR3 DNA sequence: TGCGCCAGCAGCCAAGCACCTACAGGGGTTGATAACACCATATATTTT.

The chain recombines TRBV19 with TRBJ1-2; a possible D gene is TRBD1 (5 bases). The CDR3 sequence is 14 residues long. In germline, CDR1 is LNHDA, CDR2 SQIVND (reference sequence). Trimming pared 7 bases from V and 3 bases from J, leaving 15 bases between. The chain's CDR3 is CASKREGRDYGYTF. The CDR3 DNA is TGTGCCAGTAAGCGGGAGGGACGGGACTATGGCTACACCTTC. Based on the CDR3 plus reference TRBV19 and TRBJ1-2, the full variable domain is DGGITQSPKYLFRKEGQNVTLSCEQNLNHDAMYWYRQDPGQGLRLIYYSQIVNDFQKGDIAEGYSVSREKKESFPLTVTSAQKNPTAFYLCASKREGRDYGYTFGSGTRLTVV.

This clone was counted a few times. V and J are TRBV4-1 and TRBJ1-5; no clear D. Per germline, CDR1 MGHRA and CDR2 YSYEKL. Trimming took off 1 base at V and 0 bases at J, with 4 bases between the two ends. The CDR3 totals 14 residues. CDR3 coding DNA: TGCGCCAGCAGCCAAGGAGATAGCAATCAGCCCCAGCATTTT. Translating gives CASSQGDSNQPQHF.

The CDR3 spells CASSKTGTVNYTF. CDR3 sequence (DNA): TGTGCCAGCAGCAAGACCGGGACAGTTAATTACACCTTC. The chain employs TRBV5-4 and TRBJ1-2, with 7 bases fitting TRBD1. After removal of 4 bases from V and 11 bases from J, the junction contained 11 bases not matched to a gene. Germline V lookup: CDR1 SGHNT, CDR2 YYREEE (reference sequence). The CDR3 totals 13 residues. Variable domain in full (rest from reference TRBV5-4 and TRBJ1-2): ETGVTQSPTHLIKTRGQQVTLRCSSQSGHNTVSWYQQALGQGPQFIFQYYREEENGRGNFPPRFSGLQFPNYSSELNVNALELDDSALYLCASSKTGTVNYTFGSGTRLTVV.

This chain's CDR3 is CASSLTGTVDYGYTF. The CDR3 DNA follows: TGTGCCAGCAGCTTAACCGGGACGGTAGACTATGGCTACACCTTC. The rearrangement links TRBV7-9 to TRBJ1-2; D may be TRBD1 (5 bases). The CDR3 has 15 residues. Trimming took off 2 bases at V and 3 bases at J, with 13 bases between the two ends. Germline lookup yields CDR1 SEHNR and CDR2 FQNEAQ (reference sequence). The full variable domain, its missing parts supplied by reference TRBV7-9 and TRBJ1-2, is DTGVSQNPRHKITKRGQNVTFRCDPISEHNRLYWYRQTLGQGPEFLTYFQNEAQLEKSRLLSDRFSAERPKGSFSTLEIQRTEQGDSAMYLCASSLTGTVDYGYTFGSGTRLTVV.